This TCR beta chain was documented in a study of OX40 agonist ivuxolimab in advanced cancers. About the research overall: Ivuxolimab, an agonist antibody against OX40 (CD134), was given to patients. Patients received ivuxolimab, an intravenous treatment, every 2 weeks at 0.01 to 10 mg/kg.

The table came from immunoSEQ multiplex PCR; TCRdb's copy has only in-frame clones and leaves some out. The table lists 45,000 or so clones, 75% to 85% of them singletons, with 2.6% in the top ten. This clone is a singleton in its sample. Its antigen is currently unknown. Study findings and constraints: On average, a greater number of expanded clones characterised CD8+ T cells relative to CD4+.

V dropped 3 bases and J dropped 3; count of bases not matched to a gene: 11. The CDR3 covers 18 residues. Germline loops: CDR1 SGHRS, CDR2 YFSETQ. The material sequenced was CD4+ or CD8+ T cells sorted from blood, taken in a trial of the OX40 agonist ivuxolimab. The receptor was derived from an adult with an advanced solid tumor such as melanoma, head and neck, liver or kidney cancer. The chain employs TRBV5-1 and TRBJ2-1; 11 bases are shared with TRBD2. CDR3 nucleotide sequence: TGCGCCAGCAGCTCACGCTCTCTCGGGACTAGCGGCTACAATGAGCAGTTCTTC. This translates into CASSSRSLGTSGYNEQFF.